The present entry profiles one TCR beta chain with its context. This clone showed up just a few times. Its recognized antigen is unknown. Per-nucleotide qualities are absent, and no much larger clonotype sits a single base away. The sample comes from a study of cytomegalovirus exposure and HLA in healthy donors (dated by TCRdb to about 2017). Describing the broader study: According to an earlier analysis of a few hundred of the donors, about 179 million T cells yielded approximately 120 million unique TCR beta sequences and about 280 Gb of sequence data. About 300 gigabases of sequencing data and approximately 93 million unique TCR sequences were included in an early release covering about 700 HLA-typed donors. Among the roughly 410 genotyped donors, roughly 80% belonged to the genetic ancestry cluster associated with self-reported Caucasian donors. The study was designed to test whether signatures of past pathogen exposure could be identified by cataloging public T cell receptors. The study profiled the T cell repertoires of under 850 subjects by immunosequencing and related them to cytomegalovirus serostatus. Along with the roughly 670-subject first cohort, a separate validation cohort of over a hundred different subjects was used. High-throughput TCR immunosequencing, statistical association of individual TCRs with disease status, and machine learning were combined to predict cytomegalovirus infection status. A later analysis re-examined previously published TCR beta repertoires from roughly 650 donors and added high-resolution HLA genotyping to investigate patterns of TCR occurrence. Rather than using new phenotypic data, the later analysis identified candidate immune exposures from TCR beta sequences and from how often those sequences occurred across donors. To decide whether each TCR beta V gene segment behaved as functional or pseudogenic, an earlier analysis of some 600 of the donors relied on high-throughput TCR beta sequencing. Donor age, sex, ethnicity and CMV serostatus were collected together with the repertoire data. In a later genetic analysis, genome-wide SNP genotypes for 398 of the 666 donors were used, and that subset was treated as a discovery cohort. Every repertoire in the discovery cohort had been generated on one and the same sequencing platform. HLA typing covered class I and class II loci at four-digit resolution. Typing coverage varied by locus: roughly 629-640 donors for A, B, C, DRB1 and DQB1; under 550 for DQA1; around 610 for DPA1; roughly 470 for DPB1. Because of strong linkage in the cohort, a few DR-DQ haplotypes were treated as single units for association and clustering. Among roughly 370 genotyped donors of the cohort, an average of approximately 230,000 unique TCR beta nucleotide sequences were sequenced per donor, around a sixth of them non-productive.

From a lookup of the germline V gene, CDR1 and CDR2 are MNHEY and SVGAGI. Relative to germline, V is missing 0 bases and J is missing 0 bases, with 3 bases of the junction outside any gene match. The CDR3 numbers 16 residues from cysteine through phenylalanine. Here the CDR3 DNA is all that survives: 48 bases in frame from base 1. The cohort consisted of some 730 healthy bone marrow donors. Cohort members were all nominally healthy when sampled, although unrecorded immune exposures were likely present. The donor tested CMV seronegative, placing the donor among the 300 to 450 seronegative members of the cohort. Each donor provided a peripheral blood sample, and peripheral blood mononuclear cells were used for TCR beta sequencing. The Qiagen DNeasy Blood Extraction Kit was used to extract genomic DNA from the blood cell samples. Broad study findings and their caveats: Sequencing depth was assumed to be roughly uniform across donors in the presence/absence analyses, though that assumption may not hold. According to a later analysis, most CMV-associated TCR beta chains appeared to be HLA-restricted, and the HLA associations seemed to be driven largely by CMV exposure. Across donors, most TCR sequences were observed very rarely, whereas some public TCRs were present in many individuals. Because HLA typing was missing for some donors at each locus, association tests included only the typed subset. In vitro tests confirmed that a few of the cytomegalovirus-associated TCR beta chains recognize cytomegalovirus antigens. A further reported finding was that TCR beta sequences accurately predicted the HLA-A and HLA-B alleles for most subjects in the first cohort. In an earlier analysis of approximately 590 of the donors, most TCR beta V segments were observed in productive rearrangements about 90% or about 30% of the time, broadly matching IMGT annotations. In a later genetic analysis, fewer N-insertions in productive TCRs were reported among donors in an Asian-associated ancestry cluster than the 666-donor mean. The cohort was sequenced for TCR beta chains only, and without alpha or paired-chain data the features that could be detected were limited. A later analysis found that TCR association rates varied across HLA loci, with DRB1 alleles showing the most associated TCRs and HLA-C alleles the fewest. For the cohort, immune exposure information was limited to CMV serostatus. The classifier was reported to diagnose cytomegalovirus status with high specificity and sensitivity in both the original and validation cohorts. In a later analysis, several top co-occurrence clusters were reported to appear linked to parvovirus B19, influenza, CMV and Epstein-Barr virus. Linkage disequilibrium might explain the correlated functional status among segregating V segments, but an unknown experimental factor could not be excluded. A total of fewer than 200 TCR beta chains were listed by the study as associated with cytomegalovirus. A later genetic analysis associated a missense DCLRE1C variant with V-gene and J-gene trimming of TCR beta chains, and an independent cohort replicated the association. Strong co-occurrence of HLA alleles, especially DR and DQ, made assigning TCR associations to individual alleles difficult. Because counts were too low, some 17 rarely observed V segments, including chromosome 9 orphons, were excluded from the earlier analysis of about 500 of the donors. Because the 87-base-pair reads could not distinguish some IMGT-functional V segments, including TRBV6-2 and TRBV6-3, those segments were excluded. In a later analysis, HLA-associated TCR beta chains were found to be more clonally expanded and to have lower generation probabilities than equally common non-associated chains. It was suggested by the authors that the approach could potentially be generalized to other disease states and immunological phenotypes. In a later analysis, some 18,000 TCR beta sequences were associated with specific HLA alleles at a false discovery rate of 0.05. The sequencing pipeline was judged likely to have produced a cluster of highly shared sequence variants as a technical artifact.

Library generation was performed with the immunoSEQ multiplex PCR assay. For the multiplex PCR, a mixture combining 60 forward primers for TCR Vbeta segments and 13 reverse primers for TCR Jbeta segments was used. The CDR3 region of rearranged TCR beta genes was amplified from genomic DNA with a multiplex PCR assay. On the Illumina HiSeq System, the amplified TCR beta libraries were sequenced as 87-base-pair reads. The published analysis was carried out like this. Across the roughly 670 repertoires, a later analysis counted 75 million to 90 million unique TCR beta chains, 9.5 million to 13 million of which were shared by at least two donors. To remove PCR and sequencing errors, raw reads were error-corrected and collapsed into unique sequences using a nearest-neighbor algorithm that merged closely related sequences. V, D and J gene segments were assigned by aligning CDR3 sequences to IMGT reference sequences. For a sequence to be retained, a match of at least six nucleotides to both a V gene segment and a J gene segment was required. Rearrangements were classified as productive when the CDR3 lacked stop codons and remained in frame with V and J, and all other rearrangements were classified as non-productive. CDR3 was defined by IMGT convention, running from the second conserved V-encoded cysteine to the conserved J-encoded phenylalanine. The earlier analysis of fewer than 750 of the donors excluded sequences that lacked an unambiguous match to a single V gene segment. An earlier analysis of around 600 of the donors classified V segments as functional when productive rearrangements were above 56.7% and as segregating when the standard deviation between donors was above 5%. To diagnose cytomegalovirus status from the catalog of TCR beta chain sequences, a statistical classification framework was built. In a later analysis, TCR nucleotide sequences were compared against IMGT/GENE-DB human TR gene sequences so that V and J genes could be assigned. A later analysis assigned CDR3 sequences and most-parsimonious VDJ recombination scenarios with the TCRdist pipeline. In a later analysis, each TCR beta chain was defined by its CDR3 amino acid sequence together with its V-gene family, and reads lacking a unique V-gene family were excluded. As a way to deal with suspected cross-contamination and a sequencing artifact, a later analysis dropped approximately 570 nucleotide sequences that were highly shared and had low generation probability. A later analysis calculated a clonal expansion index for each public chain from normalized within-repertoire ranks of inferred template counts. Generation probabilities in a later analysis came from a VDJ recombination model fitted to out-of-frame rearrangements, and those results were checked against IGoR. A later analysis scored TCR-TCR, TCR-HLA and TCR-CMV co-occurrence with hypergeometric tests, applying a repertoire-size bias correction to TCR pairs. False discovery rates were estimated in a later analysis by permuting HLA or CMV assignments 20 times. A later analysis grouped co-occurring TCRs with DBSCAN, adding TCRdist sequence similarity when clustering within HLA-allele-positive subsets. Repertoires with fewer than 30,000 or more than 120,000 public chains were left out of co-occurrence clustering, as were a handful of repertoires with anomalous nucleotide sharing. This immuneACCESS table, as held by TCRdb, lists in-frame sequences with V and J called but not all clones. Of the missing ones, under half trace to an unresolved V gene in checked studies; the others have no known cause. V and J calls and clone size are given by that table; D and trimming were obtained from the DNA. Present in this sample are 90,000 to 140,000 clones, less than 80% of which were seen just once. The ten largest clones take up 1.3% of the sample.

Source material: PBMCs. The chain is encoded by TRBV6-5 joined to TRBJ2-7; the junction holds 9 bases that match TRBD2. The TCR originated in a man aged 25 to 45 in good health and CMV-seronegative. The CDR3 protein is CASSYSGGRASYEQYF. The nucleotide sequence is given as TGTGCCAGCAGTTACTCGGGCGGGAGGGCCTCCTACGAGCAGTACTTC.